Presented here are 2 T cell receptor beta chains from one specimen sequenced in a study of blood T cells in healthy people across ages. The authors ran a second PCR of roughly 6 to 12 cycles using a sample-barcoded 5' primer and a J-beta primer mix. TCRdb redid the calling of the 5' RACE reads with MiXCR, one entry per CDR3 protein. The sample yields about 640,000 distinct CDR3 sequences, 40% to 45% seen once. Sequencing was carried out using blood. The receptors were sampled from a man older than 75 in good health.

The chain joins TRBV28 to TRBJ2-5; the match to TRBD1 covers 7 bases. The J call may be in error: the DNA end matches TRBJ2-7 better. Germline CDR1 MDHEN, CDR2 SYDVKM. This CDR3 has 15 residues. The CDR3 protein is CASSFGDDRVHEQYF. The CDR3 DNA sequence: TGTGCCAGCAGTTTTGGGGATGACAGGGTCCACGAGCAGTACTTC.

In its sample, this clonotype was seen many times. The chain's CDR3 is CSVLYSAYEQYF. CDR3 nucleotides: TGCAGCGTTCTCTACAGTGCCTACGAGCAGTACTTC. This chain joins TRBV29-1 and TRBJ2-7; no clear D gene. Germline CDR1 and CDR2: SQVTM and ANQGSEA. This CDR3 spans 12 amino acids. V was trimmed by 5 bases and J by 2 bases, leaving 10 bases between them.